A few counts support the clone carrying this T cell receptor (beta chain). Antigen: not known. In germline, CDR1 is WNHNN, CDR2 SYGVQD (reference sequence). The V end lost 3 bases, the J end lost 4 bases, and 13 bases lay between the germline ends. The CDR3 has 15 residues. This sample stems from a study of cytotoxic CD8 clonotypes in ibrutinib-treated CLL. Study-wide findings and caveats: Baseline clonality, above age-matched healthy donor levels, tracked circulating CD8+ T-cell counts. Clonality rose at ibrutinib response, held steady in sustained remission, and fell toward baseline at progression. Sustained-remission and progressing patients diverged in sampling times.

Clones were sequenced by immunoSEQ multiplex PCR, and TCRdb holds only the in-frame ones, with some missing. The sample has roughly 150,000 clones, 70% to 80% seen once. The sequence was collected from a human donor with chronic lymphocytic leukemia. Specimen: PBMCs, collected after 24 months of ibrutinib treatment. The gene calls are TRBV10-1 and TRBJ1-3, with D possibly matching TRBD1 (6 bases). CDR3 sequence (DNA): TGCGCCAGCAGTGAAGGGGGGACGGGGGGAAACACCATATATTTT. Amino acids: CASSEGGTGGNTIYF.